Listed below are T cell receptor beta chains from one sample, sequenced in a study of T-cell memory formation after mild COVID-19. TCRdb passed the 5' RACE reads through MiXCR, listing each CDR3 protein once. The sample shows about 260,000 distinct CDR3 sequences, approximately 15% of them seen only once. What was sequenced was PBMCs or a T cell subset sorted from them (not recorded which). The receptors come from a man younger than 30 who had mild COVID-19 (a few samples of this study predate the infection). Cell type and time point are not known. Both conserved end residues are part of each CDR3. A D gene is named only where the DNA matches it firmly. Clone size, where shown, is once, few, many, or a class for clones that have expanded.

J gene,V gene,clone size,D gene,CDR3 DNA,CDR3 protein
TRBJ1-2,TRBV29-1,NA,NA,TGCAGCGTTGCAACCCTCTATGGCTACACCTTC,CSVATLYGYTF
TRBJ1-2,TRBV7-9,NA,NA,TGTGCCAGCAGCCCCCGCGGGGTTGAGGGAACCCATGGCTACACCTTC,CASSPRGVEGTHGYTF
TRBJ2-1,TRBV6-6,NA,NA,TGTGCCAGCAGTGCACGAAGTGAGCAGTTCTTC,CASSARSEQFF
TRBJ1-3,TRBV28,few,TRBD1,TGTGCCAGCAGTTTTCAGGGGGCTTCGGGAAACACCATATATTTT,CASSFQGASGNTIYF
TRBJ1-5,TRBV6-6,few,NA,TGTGCCAGCAGTTCGGGGTTGAATCAGCCCCAGCATTTT,CASSSGLNQPQHF
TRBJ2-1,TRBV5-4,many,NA,TGTGCCAGCAGCTTGGAGCCAGTCAACAATGAGCAGTTCTTC,CASSLEPVNNEQFF
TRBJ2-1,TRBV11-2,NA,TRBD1,TGTGCCAGCAGCCTAGTCCCACCATCCGGGACAGGGGATGAGCAGTTCTTC,CASSLVPPSGTGDEQFF
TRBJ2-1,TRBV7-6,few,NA,TGTGCCAGCAGCTCAAAGCTCGGCAGGGTTTACAATGAGCAGTTCTTC,CASSSKLGRVYNEQFF
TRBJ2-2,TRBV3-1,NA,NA,TGTGCCAGCAGCCAGACATACACCGGGGAGCTGTTTTTT,CASSQTYTGELFF
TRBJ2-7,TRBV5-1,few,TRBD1,TGCGCCAGCAGCTCGCAAGGACAGGGGGTTGAACAGCAGTACTTC,CASSSQGQGVEQQYF
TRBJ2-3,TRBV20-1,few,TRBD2,TGCAGTGTTCGGACTAGCGGATCCTCGGGCACGCAGTATTTT,CSVRTSGSSGTQYF
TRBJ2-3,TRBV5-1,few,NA,TGCGCCAGCAGCTTGCAGGGACCTAGCACAGATACGCAGTATTTT,CASSLQGPSTDTQYF
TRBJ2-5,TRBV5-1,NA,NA,TGCGCCAGCAGCTTGGTGAAAGCGGTGGAAGAGACCCAGTACTTC,CASSLVKAVEETQYF
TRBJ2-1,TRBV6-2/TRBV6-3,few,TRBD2,TGTGCCAGCAGTCCCGGAGGCGGGGGGGCAGATGAGCAGTTCTTC,CASSPGGGGADEQFF
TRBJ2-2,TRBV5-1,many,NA,TGCGCCAGCAGCTTGGACCCGGGATTGGCCGGGGAGCTGTTTTTT,CASSLDPGLAGELFF
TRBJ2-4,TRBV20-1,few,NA,TGCAGTGCTAGACCTGGCGGGGGCCGGAGCATTCAGTACTTC,CSARPGGGRSIQYF
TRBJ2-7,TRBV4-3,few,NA,TGCGCCAGCAGCCGGTTAAAGTACGAGCAGTACTTC,CASSRLKYEQYF
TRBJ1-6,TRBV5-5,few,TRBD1,TGTGCCAGCAGCTTGGAGGGGACAGGGTTTACGGCACCCCTCCACTTT,CASSLEGTGFTAPLHF
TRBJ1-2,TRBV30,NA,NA,TGTGCCTGGAGTCTCCTCGGGGTGAACTATGGCTACACCTTC,CAWSLLGVNYGYTF
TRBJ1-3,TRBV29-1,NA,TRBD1,TGCAGCGTGGCCGGGACAGCATTCTCTGGAAACACCATATATTTT,CSVAGTAFSGNTIYF
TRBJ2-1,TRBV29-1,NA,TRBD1,TGCAGCGCTGAGACAGGGGGCTACAATGAGCAGTTCTTC,CSAETGGYNEQFF
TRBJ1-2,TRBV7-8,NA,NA,TGTGCCAGCAGCTTAGGAGACACCTGGGGCTACACCTTC,CASSLGDTWGYTF
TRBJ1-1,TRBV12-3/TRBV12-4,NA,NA,TGTGCCAGCAGCTCACACCCGAACACTGAAGCTTTCTTT,CASSSHPNTEAFF
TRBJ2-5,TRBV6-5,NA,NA,TGTGCCAGCAGTTACTCTGCCGGGTACTTACAAGAGACCCAGTACTTC,CASSYSAGYLQETQYF
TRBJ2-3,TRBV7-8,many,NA,TGTGCCAGCAGCTTAAGTGGGGGTCTAGGCACGCAGTATTTT,CASSLSGGLGTQYF
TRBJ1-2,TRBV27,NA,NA,TGTGCCAGCAGTTTAGAGGGGCTGGTGGGCTACACCTTC,CASSLEGLVGYTF
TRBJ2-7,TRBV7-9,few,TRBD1,TGTGCCAGCAGCTTCGTTTCGGACAGGGGTATATCGCCGTACTTC,CASSFVSDRGISPYF
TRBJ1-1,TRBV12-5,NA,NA,TGTGCTAGTGGCAGAAGGGACGGTTTATTCAACACTGAAGCTTTCTTT,CASGRRDGLFNTEAFF
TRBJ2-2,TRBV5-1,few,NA,TGCGCCAGCAGCTATGGCCGAGAAGGCGGGGAGCTGTTTTTT,CASSYGREGGELFF
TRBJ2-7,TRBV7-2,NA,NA,TGTGCCAGCAGCTTCACCCCCGGGGACGAGCAGTACTTC,CASSFTPGDEQYF
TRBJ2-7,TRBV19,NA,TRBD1,TGTGCCAGTAGTTCACTGGGGACAGGGGACACCTACGAGCAGTACTTC,CASSSLGTGDTYEQYF
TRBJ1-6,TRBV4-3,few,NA,TGCGCCAGCAGCCAAGATTTTGCAGGGTATAATTCACCCCTCCACTTT,CASSQDFAGYNSPLHF
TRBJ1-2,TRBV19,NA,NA,TGTGCCAGTAGTACCCAGCCAGGGGCGCGACACTATGGCTACACCTTC,CASSTQPGARHYGYTF
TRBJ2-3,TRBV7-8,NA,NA,TGTGCCAGCAGCCGATCTAACAGGGCCACCACAGATACGCAGTATTTT,CASSRSNRATTDTQYF
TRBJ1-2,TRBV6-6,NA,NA,TGTGCCAGCAGTTCCCGGGAGTTTAACTATGGCTACACCTTC,CASSSREFNYGYTF
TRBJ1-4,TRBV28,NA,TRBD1,TGTGCCAGCAGTGCGCAGGGGGCCGGGGATGAAAAACTGTTTTTT,CASSAQGAGDEKLFF